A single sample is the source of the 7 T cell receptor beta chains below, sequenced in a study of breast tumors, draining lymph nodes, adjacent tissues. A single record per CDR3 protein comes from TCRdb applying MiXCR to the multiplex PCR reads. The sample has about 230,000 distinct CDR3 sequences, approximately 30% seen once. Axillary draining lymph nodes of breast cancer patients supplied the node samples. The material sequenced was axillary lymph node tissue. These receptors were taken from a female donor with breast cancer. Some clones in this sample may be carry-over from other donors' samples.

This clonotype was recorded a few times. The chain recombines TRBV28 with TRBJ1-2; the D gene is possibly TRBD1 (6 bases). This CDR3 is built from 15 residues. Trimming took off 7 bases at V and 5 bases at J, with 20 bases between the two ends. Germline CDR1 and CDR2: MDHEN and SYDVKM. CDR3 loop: CASIILGGLGYGYTF. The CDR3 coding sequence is TGTGCCAGCATTATCCTAGGGGGTCTAGGTTATGGCTACACCTTC.

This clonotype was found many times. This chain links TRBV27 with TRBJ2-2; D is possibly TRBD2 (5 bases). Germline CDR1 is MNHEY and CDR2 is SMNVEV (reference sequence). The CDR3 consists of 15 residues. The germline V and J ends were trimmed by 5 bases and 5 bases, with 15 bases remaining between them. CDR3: CASSIGGSNTGELFF. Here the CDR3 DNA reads TGTGCCAGCAGTATCGGTGGGAGTAATACCGGGGAGCTGTTTTTT.

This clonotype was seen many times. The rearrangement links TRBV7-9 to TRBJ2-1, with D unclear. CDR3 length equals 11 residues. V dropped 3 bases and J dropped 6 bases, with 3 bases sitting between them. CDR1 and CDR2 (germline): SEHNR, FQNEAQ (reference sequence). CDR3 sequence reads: CASSFSNEQFF. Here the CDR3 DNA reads TGTGCCAGCAGCTTTAGCAATGAGCAGTTCTTC.

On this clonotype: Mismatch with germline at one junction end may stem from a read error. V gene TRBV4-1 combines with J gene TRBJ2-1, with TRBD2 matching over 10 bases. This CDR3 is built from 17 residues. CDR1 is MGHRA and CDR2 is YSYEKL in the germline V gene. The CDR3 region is CASGQLLAGVGYNGQLF. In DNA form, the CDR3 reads TGCGCCAGCGGCCAGCTTCTAGCGGGAGTGGGATACAATGGGCAGCTCTTC.

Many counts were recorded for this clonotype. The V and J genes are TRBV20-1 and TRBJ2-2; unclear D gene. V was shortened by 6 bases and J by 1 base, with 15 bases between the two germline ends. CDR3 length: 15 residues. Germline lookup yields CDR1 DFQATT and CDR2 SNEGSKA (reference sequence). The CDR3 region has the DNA TGCAGTGCCGAATTTTTGGTAAAGAACACCGGGGAGCTGTTTTTT. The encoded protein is CSAEFLVKNTGELFF.

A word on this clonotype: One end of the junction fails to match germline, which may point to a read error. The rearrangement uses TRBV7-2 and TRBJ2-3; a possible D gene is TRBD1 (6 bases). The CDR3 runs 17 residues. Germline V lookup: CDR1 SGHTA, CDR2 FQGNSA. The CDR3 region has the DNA TGTGCCAGCAGCTTAGGGGTGCAAGGGGGTAGACCAGATCCGCAGTATTTT. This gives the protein CASSLGVQGGRPDPQYF.

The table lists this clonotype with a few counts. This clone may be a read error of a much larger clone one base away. The chain's CDR3 is CSAIAGGALAEQFF. The CDR3 nucleotides are TGCAGTGCTATTGCGGGAGGTGCCCTGGCGGAGCAGTTCTTC. The rearrangement uses TRBV20-1 and TRBJ2-1; 8 bases line up with TRBD2. This CDR3 contains 14 residues. Germline CDR1 and CDR2: DFQATT and SNEGSKA (reference sequence). V was pared by 4 bases and J by 10 bases, with 12 bases of the junction left unmatched.